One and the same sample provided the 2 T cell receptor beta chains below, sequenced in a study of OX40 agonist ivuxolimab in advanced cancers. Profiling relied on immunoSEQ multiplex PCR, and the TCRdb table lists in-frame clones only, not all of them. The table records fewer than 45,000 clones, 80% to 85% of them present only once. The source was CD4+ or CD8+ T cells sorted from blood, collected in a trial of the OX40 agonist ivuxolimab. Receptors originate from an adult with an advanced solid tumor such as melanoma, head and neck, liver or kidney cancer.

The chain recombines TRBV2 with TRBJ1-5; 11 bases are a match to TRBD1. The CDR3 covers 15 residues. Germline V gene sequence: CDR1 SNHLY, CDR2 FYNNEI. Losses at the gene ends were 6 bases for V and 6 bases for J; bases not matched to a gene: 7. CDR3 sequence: CASRGGQGVSQPQHF. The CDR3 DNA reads TGTGCCAGCAGAGGGGGACAGGGGGTGAGTCAGCCCCAGCATTTT.

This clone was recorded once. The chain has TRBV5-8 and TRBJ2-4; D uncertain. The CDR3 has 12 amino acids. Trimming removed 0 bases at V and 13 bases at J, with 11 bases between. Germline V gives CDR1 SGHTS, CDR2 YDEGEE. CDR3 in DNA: TGTGCCAGCAGCTTGGATCGGTTTTACCAGTACTTC. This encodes CASSLDRFYQYF. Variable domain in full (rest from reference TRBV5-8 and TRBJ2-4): EAGVTQSPTHLIKTRGQQATLRCSPISGHTSVYWYQQALGLGLQFLLWYDEGEERNRGNFPPRFSGRQFPNYSSELNVNALELEDSALYLCASSLDRFYQYFGAGTRLSVL.